The clone carrying this TCR beta chain has a count of ten or more. Its antigen is still unknown. TCRdb recomputed calls from the 5' RACE reads with MiXCR, one row per CDR3 protein. Of over 500,000 distinct CDR3 sequences in the sample, around 20% were seen once. The data were taken from a study of identical twins. Study-wide results and caveats: Out-of-frame TCR alpha sharing observed in monozygotic twins exceeded model estimates.

This CDR3 spans 15 amino acids. J lost 5 bases, V lost 5 bases, and 3 bases had no gene match. Germline lookup yields CDR1 KGHSH and CDR2 LQKENI. The same data also contributed to another study, on T cells expressing NK-cell markers. According to that study: The authors sequenced eight donors, of whom seven were HCMV-seropositive and one was seronegative. The CD3+CD56-NKG2C+ fraction of a handful of donors was likewise dominated by these clonotypes. Expanded NKG2C+ T cell clones were not confirmed as HCMV-specific.

V gene TRBV18 combines with J gene TRBJ2-1, with 13 bases identical to TRBD2. Sequenced material: CD4+ T cells sorted from blood. This TCR was recovered from a woman aged 18 to 35 in good health. CDR3 sequence: CASSTGLAGDNEQFF. The CDR3 DNA sequence: TGTGCCAGCTCAACAGGACTAGCGGGAGACAATGAGCAGTTCTTC.